This T cell receptor beta chain emerged from a study of blood T cell repertoires in COVID-19. Study information: PBMCs, B-cell-depleted T cells, or T cells were the source of the cDNA or gDNA that made up the material.

In the original analysis: Nucleated cell counts were estimated from reference gene primer amplification. Profiled with immunoSEQ multiplex PCR; TCRdb holds only in-frame clones, not every one. For V, J and clone size, that table is used; D and trimming come from the DNA. There are some 230,000 clones in the sample; 80% to 90% occur only once, and approximately 0.89% lies in the top ten. V lost 8 bases, J lost 3 bases, and 15 bases stayed unmatched. The CDR3 has 17 amino acids. The sequenced sample was peripheral blood. This chain connects TRBV23-1 to TRBJ1-5; TRBD1 matches 8 bases. TRBV23-1 is filed as an ORF, its function uncertain. The sequence came from a man in his forties with acute or convalescent COVID-19. The CDR3: CASRTPYGQGSNQPQHF. CDR3 nucleotide sequence: TGCGCCAGCCGGACACCGTACGGACAGGGATCCAATCAGCCCCAGCATTTT.